The TCR beta chain described here comes from a study of T cells in Graves' hyperthyroidism and ophthalmopathy. Study at large: Pretreatment peripheral blood was obtained at initial diagnosis. Study outcomes and limitations: A model of 13 V-J features distinguished ophthalmopathy from stable hyperthyroidism.

Researchers amplified the TCR beta CDR3 regions from RNA transcripts. First-round RT-PCR with HTBI primers amplified the TCR CDR3 region. TCRdb reprocessed the multiplex PCR reads with MiXCR, giving one entry per CDR3 protein. The sample records about 600,000 distinct CDR3 sequences, roughly 16% being singletons. As for this clonotype: Antigen: not known.

The J segment lost 7 bases and the V segment lost 2 bases, leaving 7 bases of the junction unmatched. Germline V gene lookup returns CDR1 SGHRS and CDR2 YFSETQ. This CDR3 comprises 17 residues. Together with thyroid ultrasound, orbital computed tomography, serum thyroxine and TRAb, clinical symptoms were used for diagnoses. The clonotype originates from a woman aged 40-49 years with Graves' ophthalmopathy. This chain joins TRBV5-1 and TRBJ2-1; 15 bases align to TRBD2. Sequenced sample: blood. The CDR3 loop reads CASSFSGTSGGRNEQFF. The CDR3 DNA follows: TGCGCCAGCAGCTTCTCCGGGACTAGCGGGGGGAGAAATGAGCAGTTCTTC.